This T cell receptor beta chain was sequenced in a study of blood T cell repertoires in COVID-19. The wider study: From T cells, B-cell-depleted T cells, or PBMCs came the material, which was cDNA or gDNA.

Germline loops: CDR1 SGDLS, CDR2 YYNGEE. The CDR3 loop spans 14 amino acids. Trimming cost V 4 bases and J 6 bases; bases outside gene matches: 8. The method was immunoSEQ multiplex PCR; TCRdb's version includes in-frame clones alone and lacks a portion of them. The data contain about 130,000 clones, 65% to 90% of them singletons. Input material: peripheral blood. The chain uses TRBV9 and TRBJ2-7, with TRBD2 matching over 9 bases. The source is an elderly man with active or convalescent COVID-19. The CDR3 DNA sequence: TGTGCCAGCAGCTTTAGCGGGAGTCTGTCCGAGCAGTACTTC. As protein: CASSFSGSLSEQYF.